This record covers a single TCR beta chain. No cognate antigen has been identified for it. No clone much larger than this one lies a single base away; base qualities are absent. In total, over 600 healthy bone marrow donors made up the cohort. At the time of sampling, every cohort member was nominally healthy, though immune exposures that went unrecorded were likely present. The donor tested CMV seropositive and was one of the 289 seropositive cohort members. A peripheral blood sample was provided by each donor, and peripheral blood mononuclear cells were used for TCR beta sequencing. Genomic DNA extraction from the blood cell samples was performed with the Qiagen DNeasy Blood Extraction Kit. This sample was taken from a study of cytomegalovirus exposure and HLA in healthy donors (dated by TCRdb to between 2016 and 2019). About the investigation overall: An earlier analysis of more than 550 of the donors reported approximately 280 Gb of sequence data and 95 million to 120 million unique TCR beta sequences obtained from around 190 million T cells. An early release covering more than 500 HLA-typed donors comprised approximately 300 gigabases of sequencing data and 65 million to 100 million unique TCR sequences. Of the 350 to 400 genotyped donors, 81% fell in the genetic ancestry cluster associated with self-reported Caucasian donors. The study was designed to test whether signatures of past pathogen exposure could be identified by cataloging public T cell receptors. The study profiled the T cell repertoires of 500 to 800 subjects by immunosequencing and related them to cytomegalovirus serostatus. A separate validation cohort of about 110 different subjects was used in addition to the 666-subject first cohort. High-throughput TCR immunosequencing, statistical association of individual TCRs with disease status, and machine learning were combined to predict cytomegalovirus infection status. A later analysis re-analyzed previously published TCR beta repertoires from 660 or so donors and added high-resolution HLA genotyping to study TCR occurrence patterns. In the later analysis, no new phenotypic data were used to find candidate immune exposures; instead, reliance was placed on TCR beta sequences and their occurrence across donors. To decide whether each TCR beta V gene segment behaved as functional or pseudogenic, an earlier analysis of some 540 of the donors relied on high-throughput TCR beta sequencing. Alongside the repertoire data, information on donor age, sex, ethnicity and CMV serostatus was compiled. Genome-wide SNP genotypes for about 65% of the 666 donors were used in a later genetic analysis, which treated that subset as a discovery cohort. Every repertoire in the discovery cohort had been generated on one and the same sequencing platform. Both class I and class II loci were covered by HLA typing, at four-digit resolution. The number of typed donors differed by locus: about 620-640 for A, B, C, DRB1 and DQB1; approximately 540 for DQA1; 606 for DPA1; and roughly 450 for DPB1. Several DR-DQ haplotypes were treated as single units for association and clustering because of strong linkage in the cohort. On average, roughly 250,000 unique TCR beta nucleotide sequences were sequenced per donor among 350 to 400 genotyped donors of the cohort, with about 17% of those sequences being non-productive.

Study-wide conclusions, independent of this receptor: A later analysis found that HLA-associated TCR beta chains were more clonally expanded and had lower generation probabilities than equally common non-associated chains. In vitro tests confirmed that a few of the cytomegalovirus-associated TCR beta chains recognize cytomegalovirus antigens. Most TCR sequences were observed very rarely across donors, whereas some public TCRs were present in many individuals. A later genetic analysis associated a missense DCLRE1C variant with V-gene and J-gene trimming of TCR beta chains, and an independent cohort replicated the association. In a later analysis, most CMV-associated TCR beta chains were found to appear HLA-restricted, with HLA associations seemingly driven largely by CMV exposure. Strong co-occurrence of HLA alleles, especially DR and DQ, made assigning TCR associations to individual alleles difficult. It was suggested by the authors that the approach could potentially be generalized to other disease states and immunological phenotypes. Broadly in line with IMGT annotations, most TCR beta V segments showed up in productive rearrangements about 87% or about 30% of the time in an earlier analysis of around 600 of the donors. According to a later analysis, TCR association rates differed among HLA loci, with DRB1 alleles showing the most associated TCRs and HLA-C alleles showing the fewest. Several of the top co-occurrence clusters appeared to be linked to parvovirus B19, influenza, CMV and Epstein-Barr virus, according to a later analysis. Some IMGT-functional V segments, including TRBV6-2 and TRBV6-3, could not be distinguished by the 87-base-pair reads and were therefore excluded. Correlated functional status among segregating V segments might be attributable to linkage disequilibrium, but an unknown experimental factor could not be ruled out. In a later genetic analysis, fewer N-insertions in productive TCRs were reported among donors in an Asian-associated ancestry cluster than the roughly 700-donor mean. The classifier was reported to diagnose cytomegalovirus status with high specificity and sensitivity in both the original cohort and the validation cohort. Immune exposure information for the cohort was limited to CMV serostatus. A further reported finding was that TCR beta sequences accurately predicted the HLA-A and HLA-B alleles for most subjects in the first cohort. Because HLA typing was unavailable for some donors at each locus, only the typed subset was used in association tests. The sequencing pipeline was judged likely to have produced a cluster of highly shared sequence variants as a technical artifact. Specific HLA alleles were associated with roughly 16,000 TCR beta sequences at a false discovery rate of 0.05 in a later analysis. The study listed 164 TCR beta chains as associated with cytomegalovirus. The cohort was sequenced for TCR beta chains only, and without alpha or paired-chain data the features that could be detected were limited. Sequencing depth was assumed to be roughly uniform across donors in the presence/absence analyses, though that assumption may not hold. The earlier analysis of approximately 560 of the donors excluded 15 to 20 rarely observed V segments, including chromosome 9 orphons, because counts were too low.

Measured from the cysteine to the phenylalanine, the CDR3 is 16 residues long. Of the read, only the CDR3 DNA is kept; its 48 bases are in frame from base 1. The junction shows trimming of 5 bases on V and 4 bases on J, and the gene matches do not reach 11 bases of it. Taken from the germline V gene, the CDR1 and CDR2 loops are MDHEN and SYDVKM. To prepare the library, the immunoSEQ multiplex PCR assay was applied. For the multiplex PCR, a mixture combining 60 forward primers for TCR Vbeta segments and 13 reverse primers for TCR Jbeta segments was used. A multiplex PCR assay on genomic DNA amplified the CDR3 region of rearranged TCR beta genes. On the Illumina HiSeq System, the amplified TCR beta libraries were sequenced as 87-base-pair reads. Under the source paper's analysis protocol: A later analysis counted tens of millions of unique TCR beta chains across the 550 to 750 repertoires, and roughly 9.9 million of these chains were shared by at least two donors. To remove PCR and sequencing errors, raw reads were error-corrected and collapsed into unique sequences using a nearest-neighbor algorithm that merged closely related sequences. Alignment of CDR3 sequences to IMGT reference sequences was used to assign V, D and J gene segments. For a sequence to be retained, a match of at least six nucleotides to both a V gene segment and a J gene segment was required. Rearrangements were classified as productive when the CDR3 lacked stop codons and remained in frame with V and J, and all other rearrangements were classified as non-productive. Following IMGT convention, CDR3 was defined as the stretch from the second conserved V-encoded cysteine up to the conserved J-encoded phenylalanine. The earlier analysis of about 560 of the donors excluded any sequence lacking an unambiguous match to a single V gene segment. In an earlier analysis of about 590 of the donors, a V segment was called functional when productive rearrangements were above 56.7%, and segregating when the standard deviation between donors exceeded 5%. A statistical classification framework was built for diagnosing cytomegalovirus status from the catalog of TCR beta chain sequences. V and J gene assignment, in a later analysis, came from comparing TCR nucleotide sequences with IMGT/GENE-DB human TR gene sequences. In a later analysis, CDR3 sequences and most-parsimonious VDJ recombination scenarios were assigned using the TCRdist pipeline. In a later analysis, every TCR beta chain was defined by the combination of its CDR3 amino acid sequence and its V-gene family, and reads without a unique V-gene family were dropped. As a way to deal with suspected cross-contamination and a sequencing artifact, a later analysis dropped over 550 nucleotide sequences that were highly shared and had low generation probability. In a later analysis, a clonal expansion index for each public chain was calculated from normalized within-repertoire ranks of inferred template counts. In a later analysis, generation probabilities were computed with a VDJ recombination model fitted to out-of-frame rearrangements, and the resulting probabilities were checked against IGoR. A later analysis scored TCR-TCR, TCR-HLA and TCR-CMV co-occurrence with hypergeometric tests, applying a repertoire-size bias correction to TCR pairs. False discovery rates were estimated in a later analysis by permuting HLA or CMV assignments 20 times. In a later analysis, co-occurring TCRs were grouped using DBSCAN, and TCRdist sequence similarity was added for clustering within HLA-allele-positive subsets. Co-occurrence clustering excluded repertoires with fewer than 30,000 or more than 120,000 public chains, plus five with anomalous nucleotide sharing. TCRdb took this table from immuneACCESS and kept in-frame rearrangements with V and J called. Such tables lack part of the clones; where checked against another copy, unresolved V genes explain under half of the gap, and the rest is unexplained. From that table come the V and J calls and clone size; the DNA was used to work out D and trimming. This sample lists about 100,000 clones; approximately 70% were detected once. The top ten constitute under 13% of the sample.

Material: PBMCs. The clonotype was recovered from a man aged 40-50 years in good health and CMV-seropositive. The receptor chain draws on TRBV28 and TRBJ2-1; the central 7 bases match TRBD2. Here the CDR3 is given as CASSPQGGRNYNEQFF. The DNA reads TGTGCCAGCAGTCCCCAGGGCGGGAGAAATTACAATGAGCAGTTCTTC.